The 5 T cell receptor beta chains reported below all come from one sample, sequenced in a study of T cells in localized non-small cell lung cancer. Assay: immunoSEQ multiplex PCR; the TCRdb copy retains only in-frame clones and omits some. The profile shows 3,000 to 4,000 clones, 29% of them singletons. The specimen comprised lung tumor tissue, sampled before any cancer treatment. The source of these receptors is a female donor aged 60 or older with stage I lung adenocarcinoma.

This clone ranks as large. The chain links TRBV29-1 to TRBJ1-2; 9 bases line up with TRBD1. The CDR3 runs 12 residues. V trimming: 3 bases; J trimming: 8 bases; junction bases outside the gene matches: 4. Germline V gene lookup returns CDR1 SQVTM and CDR2 ANQGSEA. The CDR3 nucleotides are TGCAGCGTTGAGGGACAGGGCGGGGGCTACACCTTC. It yields the protein CSVEGQGGGYTF.

This clone was found a few times. V and J are TRBV9 and TRBJ2-7; 10 nucleotides agree with TRBD1. V dropped 5 bases and J dropped 2; count of bases not matched to a gene: 7. The CDR3 extends over 15 amino acids. Germline V gives CDR1 SGDLS, CDR2 YYNGEE. The CDR3 sequence: CASSWDRGKTYEQYF. In DNA form, the CDR3 reads TGTGCCAGCAGTTGGGACAGGGGCAAGACCTACGAGCAGTACTTC.

By its share, this clone is medium-sized (0.01 to 0.1%). The chain recombines TRBV11-3 with TRBJ1-4; the D is unclear. Between the trimmed V and J ends, which lost 6 bases and 5 bases, there was a span of 16 bases. Germline V lookup: CDR1 SGHNT, CDR2 YENEEA. The CDR3 covers 15 residues. The CDR3 protein is CASSYPDVLNEKLFF. The CDR3 DNA reads TGTGCCAGCAGTTACCCTGACGTACTCAATGAAAAACTGTTTTTT.

This chain connects TRBV14 to TRBJ2-7; D call uncertain. The ends were cut back, 1 base at V and 2 bases at J, with 9 bases in the middle. Germline loops: CDR1 SGHDN, CDR2 FVKESK. This CDR3 spans 14 amino acids. CDR3 DNA: TGTGCCAGCAGCCAAGGTCAATTGGCCTACGAGCAGTACTTC. Translated: CASSQGQLAYEQYF.

This clone was picked up a small number of times. This chain connects TRBV18 to TRBJ2-5; D uncertain. Germline V CDR1 and CDR2: KGHSH, LQKENI. V shed 4 bases and J shed 2 bases, with 8 bases lying between them. CDR3 length: 13 residues. The CDR3 region is CASSQGNQETQYF. The CDR3 coding sequence is TGTGCCAGCTCACAAGGGAATCAAGAGACCCAGTACTTC.